The table lists the clone carrying this T cell receptor (beta chain) with many counts. Its target is unknown. The data derive from a study of tumor-infiltrating lymphocytes in primary liver carcinoma. Study-wide findings and caveats: Pairs of tumor regions overlapped more than tumor-adjacent and tumor-blood pairs did. The top-250-clone fraction was significantly higher in tumors than in blood (p = 0.039).

For blood RNA, unsorted whole blood served as the source, and germline DNA was extracted too. Sampling before surgery obtained about 4 milliliters of peripheral blood. The V and J ends lost 2 bases and 1 base, in that order; junction bases with no gene match: 0. CDR3 length: 15 residues. CDR1 and CDR2 (germline): SGHAT, FQNNGV. The authors made TCR beta cDNA from around 500 ng total RNA with a constant-region primer. ARM-PCR, slightly modified, supplied the TCR beta libraries through three nested multiplex PCR rounds. TRBV1-TRBV30 forward primers paired with a C-beta reverse primer were used in the first two PCR rounds, which ran approximately 10 cycles each. Each CDR3 protein is one row after TCRdb ran MiXCR on the multiplex PCR reads. The repertoire includes about 350,000 distinct CDR3 sequences, less than 70% of them detected once, and roughly 6% sits in the top ten.

This rearrangement joins TRBV11-2 to TRBJ2-2; 8 bases match TRBD2. Sequencing was performed on peripheral blood. The TCR comes from a man aged 40-55 years with primary liver carcinoma and hepatitis B virus infection. The DNA of the CDR3 is TGTGCCAGCAGCTTACTAGCGGGGAACACCGGGGAGCTGTTTTTT. This codes for CASSLLAGNTGELFF.